Listed below are T cell receptor beta chains from one sample, sequenced in a study of T cell responses to AZD1222 COVID-19 vaccine. Some clones are missing from TCRdb's copy, which holds only in-frame ones; the method was immunoSEQ multiplex PCR. The sample records around 83,000 clones, more than 70% being singletons. The sample in question was peripheral blood, obtained on day 0 of AZD1222 vaccination. Source of these receptors: an adult in good health. The CDR3 runs from the conserved cysteine through the conserved F or W. Each record gives: clone size, J gene, V gene, D gene, CDR3 protein, CDR3 DNA. The D gene is left open where the match is weak. Not all rows give a size; the values are once, few, many and, for expanded clones, a class.

- | TRBJ1-1 | TRBV6-2/TRBV6-3 | - | CASSYPDSEAFF | TGTGCCAGCAGTTACCCGGACAGCGAAGCTTTCTTT
- | TRBJ1-6 | TRBV19 | - | CASSKGNGQNSPLHF | TGTGCCAGTAGTAAAGGGAATGGGCAGAATTCACCCCTCCACTTT
- | TRBJ1-2 | TRBV3-1/TRBV3-2 | - | CASSQGQGRGGYTF | TGTGCCAGCAGCCAAGGGCAGGGACGAGGTGGCTACACCTTC
once | TRBJ2-7 | TRBV5-5 | - | CASSSGTVGIYEQYF | TGTGCCAGCAGCTCAGGGACCGTGGGGATCTACGAGCAGTACTTC
- | TRBJ1-1 | TRBV10-3 | - | CAISPMGPNTEAFF | TGTGCCATCAGTCCCATGGGACCGAACACTGAAGCTTTCTTT
- | TRBJ1-2 | TRBV2 | TRBD1 | CAAEGAGGDYGYTF | TGTGCCGCGGAAGGCGCAGGGGGCGACTATGGCTACACCTTC
- | TRBJ1-1 | TRBV12-3/TRBV12-4 | - | CASSVGGTEAFF | TGTGCCAGCAGTGTCGGGGGGACTGAAGCTTTCTTT
- | TRBJ2-5 | TRBV19 | - | CASSITGQETQYF | TGTGCCAGTAGTATAACAGGGCAAGAGACCCAGTACTTC
- | TRBJ1-6 | TRBV27 | - | CASSALNRINSPLHF | TGTGCCAGCAGTGCCCTAAACAGGATTAATTCACCCCTCCACTTT
- | TRBJ1-6 | TRBV4-1 | - | CASSRLGRSGVSPLHF | TGCGCCAGCAGCCGACTAGGCCGGTCAGGGGTCTCACCCCTCCACTTT
- | TRBJ1-6 | TRBV29-1 | - | CSVKIGRNSPLHF | TGCAGCGTGAAAATCGGCCGAAATTCACCCCTCCACTTT
few | TRBJ2-1 | TRBV28 | TRBD2 | CASSLYTSGRASLYNEQFF | TGTGCCAGCAGTTTATATACTAGCGGGAGGGCCTCGTTATACAATGAGCAGTTCTTC